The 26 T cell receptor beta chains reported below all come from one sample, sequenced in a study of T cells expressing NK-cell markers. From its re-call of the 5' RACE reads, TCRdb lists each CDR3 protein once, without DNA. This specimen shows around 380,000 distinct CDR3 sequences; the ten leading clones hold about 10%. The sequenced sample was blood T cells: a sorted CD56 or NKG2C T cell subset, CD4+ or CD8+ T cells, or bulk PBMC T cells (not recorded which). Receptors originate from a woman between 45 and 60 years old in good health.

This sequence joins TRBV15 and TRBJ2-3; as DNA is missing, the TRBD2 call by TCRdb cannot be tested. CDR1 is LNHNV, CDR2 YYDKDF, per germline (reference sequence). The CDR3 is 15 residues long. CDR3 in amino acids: CATSTGLAGEDTQYF.

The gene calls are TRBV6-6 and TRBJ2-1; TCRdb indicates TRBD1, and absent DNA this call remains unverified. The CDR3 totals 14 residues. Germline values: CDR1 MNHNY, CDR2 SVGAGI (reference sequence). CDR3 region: CASSYSSSGGEQFF.

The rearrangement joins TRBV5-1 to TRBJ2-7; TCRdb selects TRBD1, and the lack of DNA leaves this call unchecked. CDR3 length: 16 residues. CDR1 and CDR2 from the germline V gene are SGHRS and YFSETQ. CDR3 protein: CASSLRGGQGAIEQYF.

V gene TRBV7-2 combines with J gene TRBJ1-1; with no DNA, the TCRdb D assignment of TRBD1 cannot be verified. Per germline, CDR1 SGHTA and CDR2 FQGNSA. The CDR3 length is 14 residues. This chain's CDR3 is CASSYYRGHTEAFF.

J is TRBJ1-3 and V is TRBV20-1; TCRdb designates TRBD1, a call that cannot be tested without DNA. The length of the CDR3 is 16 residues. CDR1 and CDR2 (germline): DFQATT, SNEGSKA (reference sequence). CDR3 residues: CSALSPLGQSGNTIYF.

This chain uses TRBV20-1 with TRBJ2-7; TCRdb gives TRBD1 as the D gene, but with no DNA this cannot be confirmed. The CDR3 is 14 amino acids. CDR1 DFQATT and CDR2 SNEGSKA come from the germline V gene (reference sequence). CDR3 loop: CSARDMTGGHEQYF.

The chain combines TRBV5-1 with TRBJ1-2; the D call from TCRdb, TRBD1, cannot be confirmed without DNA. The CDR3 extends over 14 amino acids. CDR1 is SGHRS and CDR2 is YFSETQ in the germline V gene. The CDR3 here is CASTVGQGQEGYTF. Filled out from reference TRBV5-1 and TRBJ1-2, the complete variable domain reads KAGVTQTPRYLIKTRGQQVTLSCSPISGHRSVSWYQQTPGQGLQFLFEYFSETQRNKGNFPGRFSGRQFSNSRSEMNVSTLELGDSALYLCASTVGQGQEGYTFGSGTRLTVV.

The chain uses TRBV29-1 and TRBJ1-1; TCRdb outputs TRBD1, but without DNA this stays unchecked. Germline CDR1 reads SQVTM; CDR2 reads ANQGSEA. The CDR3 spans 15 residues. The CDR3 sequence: CSVESGVGAETEAFF. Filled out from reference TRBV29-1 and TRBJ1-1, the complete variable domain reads SAVISQKPSRDICQRGTSLTIQCQVDSQVTMMFWYRQQPGQSLTLIATANQGSEATYESGFVIDKFPISRPNLTFSTLTVSNMSPEDSSIYLCSVESGVGAETEAFFGQGTRLTVV.

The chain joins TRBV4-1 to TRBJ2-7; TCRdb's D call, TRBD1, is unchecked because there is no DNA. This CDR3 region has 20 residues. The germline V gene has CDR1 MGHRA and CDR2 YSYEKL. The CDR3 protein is CASSQELEWGAPKSGYEQYF.

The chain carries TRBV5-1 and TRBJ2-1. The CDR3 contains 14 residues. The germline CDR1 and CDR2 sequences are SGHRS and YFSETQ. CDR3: CASSLPRVNNEQFF.

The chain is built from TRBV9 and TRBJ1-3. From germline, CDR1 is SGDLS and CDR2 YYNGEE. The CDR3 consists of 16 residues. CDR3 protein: CASSGGRTITGNTIYF.

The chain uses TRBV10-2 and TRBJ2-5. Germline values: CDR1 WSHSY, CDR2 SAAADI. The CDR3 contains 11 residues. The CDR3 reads CASSVDETQYF.

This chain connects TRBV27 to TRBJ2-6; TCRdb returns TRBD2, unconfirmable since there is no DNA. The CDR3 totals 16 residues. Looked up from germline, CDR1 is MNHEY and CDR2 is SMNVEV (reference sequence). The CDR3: CASTPWRGTGANVLTF.

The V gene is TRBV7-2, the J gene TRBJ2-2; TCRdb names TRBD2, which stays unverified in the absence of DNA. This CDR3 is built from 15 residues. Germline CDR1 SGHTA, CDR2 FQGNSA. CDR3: CASSPWGRDTGELFF.

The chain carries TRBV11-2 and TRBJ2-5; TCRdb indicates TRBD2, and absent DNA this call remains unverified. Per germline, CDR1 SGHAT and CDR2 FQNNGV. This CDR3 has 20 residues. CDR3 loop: CASSLAPGLAGYGLQETQYF.

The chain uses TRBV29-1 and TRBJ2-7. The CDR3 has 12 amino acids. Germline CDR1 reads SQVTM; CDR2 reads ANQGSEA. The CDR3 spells CSVRQKTYEQYF.

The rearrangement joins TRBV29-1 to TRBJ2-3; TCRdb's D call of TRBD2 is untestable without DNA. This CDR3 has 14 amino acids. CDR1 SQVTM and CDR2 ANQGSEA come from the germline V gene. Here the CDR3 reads CSVDEGGGQDTQYF.

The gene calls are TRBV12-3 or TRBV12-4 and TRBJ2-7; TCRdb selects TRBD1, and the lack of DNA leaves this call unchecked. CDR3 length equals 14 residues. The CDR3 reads CASSSGQLLREQYF.

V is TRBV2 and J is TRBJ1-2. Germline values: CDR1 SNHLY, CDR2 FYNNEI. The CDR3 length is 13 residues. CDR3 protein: CASLEDLGYGYTF.

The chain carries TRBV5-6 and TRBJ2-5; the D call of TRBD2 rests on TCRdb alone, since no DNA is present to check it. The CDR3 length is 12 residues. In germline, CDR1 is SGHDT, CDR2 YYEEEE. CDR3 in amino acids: CASLRRGETQYF.

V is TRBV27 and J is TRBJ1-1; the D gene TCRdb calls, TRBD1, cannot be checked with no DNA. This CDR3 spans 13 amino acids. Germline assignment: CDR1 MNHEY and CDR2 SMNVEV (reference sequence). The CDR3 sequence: CASFPQGWTEAFF.

CDR3 sequence reads: CSAVPGGSYDEQFF. The chain carries TRBV20-1 and TRBJ2-1. Germline assignment: CDR1 DFQATT and CDR2 SNEGSKA (reference sequence). This CDR3 has 14 residues.

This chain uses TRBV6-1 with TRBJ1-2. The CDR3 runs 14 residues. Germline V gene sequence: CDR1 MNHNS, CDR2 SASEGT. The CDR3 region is CASSEAITTYGYTF.

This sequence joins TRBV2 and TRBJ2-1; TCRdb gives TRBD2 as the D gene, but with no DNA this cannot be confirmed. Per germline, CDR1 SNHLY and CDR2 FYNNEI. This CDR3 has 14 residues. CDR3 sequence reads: CARDVTGAYNEQFF.

CDR3 sequence: CASSYQFEIGELFF. The chain couples TRBV12-3 or TRBV12-4 to TRBJ2-2. CDR3 length: 14 residues.

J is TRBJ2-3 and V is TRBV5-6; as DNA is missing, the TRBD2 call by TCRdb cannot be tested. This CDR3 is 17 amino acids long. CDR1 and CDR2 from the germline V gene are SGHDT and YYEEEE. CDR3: CASSFISAGEVTDTQYF.